This T cell receptor beta chain was sequenced for a study of blood T cells in healthy people across ages. The overall study: About one barcoded beta molecule per two T cells was the capture yield of template switching.

The V gene lost 4 bases and the J gene lost 6 bases, with 9 bases spanning the gap. Germline CDR1 is MNHEY and CDR2 is SMNVEV (reference sequence). The CDR3 contains 12 residues. The authors ran a second PCR of 7 to 11 cycles using a sample-barcoded 5' primer and a J-beta primer mix. With 12 random nucleotides, a template-switch adaptor tagged each individual cDNA molecule. Via MiXCR, TCRdb re-called the 5' RACE reads, giving one row per CDR3 protein. The profile shows about 970,000 distinct CDR3 sequences, approximately 50% of them singletons. The sequence came from a woman aged 60-70 years in good health. The gene calls are TRBV27 and TRBJ1-1; D gene uncertain. Specimen: blood. The CDR3 protein is CASSSPFAEAFF. CDR3 DNA: TGTGCCAGCAGTTCCCCCTTTGCTGAAGCTTTCTTT.